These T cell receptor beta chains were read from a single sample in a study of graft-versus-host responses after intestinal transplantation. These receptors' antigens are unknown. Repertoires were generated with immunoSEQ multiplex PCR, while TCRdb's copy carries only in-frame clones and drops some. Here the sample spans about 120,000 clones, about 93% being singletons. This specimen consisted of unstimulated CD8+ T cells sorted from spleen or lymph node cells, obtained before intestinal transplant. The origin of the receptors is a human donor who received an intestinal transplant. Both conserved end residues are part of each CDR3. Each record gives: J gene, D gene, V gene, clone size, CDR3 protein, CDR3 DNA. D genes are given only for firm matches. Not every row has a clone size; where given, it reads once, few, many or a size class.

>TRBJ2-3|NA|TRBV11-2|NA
CASSLIGGSTDTQYF
TGTGCCAGCAGCTTAATAGGCGGGAGCACAGATACGCAGTATTTT
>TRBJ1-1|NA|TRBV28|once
CASSLWAGRNTEAFF
TGTGCCAGCAGTTTATGGGCGGGCAGGAACACTGAAGCTTTCTTT
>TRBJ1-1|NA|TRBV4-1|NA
CASSQEARLGSGTEAFF
TGCGCCAGCAGCCAAGAGGCCCGGTTGGGGTCGGGTACTGAAGCTTTCTTT
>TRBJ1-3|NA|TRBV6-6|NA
CASTPPWEGTIYF
TGTGCCAGCACCCCCCCGTGGGAGGGCACCATATATTTT
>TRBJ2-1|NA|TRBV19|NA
CASRSGLYNEQFF
TGTGCCAGTCGATCGGGCCTCTACAATGAGCAGTTCTTC
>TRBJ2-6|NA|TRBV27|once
CASSLSRSGANVLTF
TGTGCCAGCAGTTTGTCCCGCTCTGGGGCCAACGTCCTGACTTTC
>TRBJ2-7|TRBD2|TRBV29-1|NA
CSVGHGGSWFYEQYF
TGCAGCGTTGGGCACGGCGGGAGCTGGTTCTACGAGCAGTACTTC
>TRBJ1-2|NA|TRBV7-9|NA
CASSLDRGFHGYTF
TGTGCCAGCAGCTTAGACCGGGGTTTTCATGGCTACACCTTC
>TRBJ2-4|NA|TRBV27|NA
CASSLGAGAKNIQYF
TGTGCCAGCAGTTTGGGGGCGGGAGCCAAAAACATTCAGTACTTC
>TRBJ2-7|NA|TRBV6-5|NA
CASSENRSPKYF
TGTGCCAGCAGTGAGAACAGGAGTCCTAAGTACTTC
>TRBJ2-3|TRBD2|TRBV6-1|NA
CASRGTRGGEDTQYF
TGTGCCAGCAGGGGGACTCGGGGGGGGGAGGATACGCAGTATTTT
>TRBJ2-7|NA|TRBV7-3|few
CASSPGSPYEQYF
TGTGCCAGCAGCCCCGGATCCCCCTACGAGCAGTACTTC
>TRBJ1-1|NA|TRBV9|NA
CASSDGRNTEAFF
TGTGCCAGCAGCGATGGACGGAACACTGAAGCTTTCTTT
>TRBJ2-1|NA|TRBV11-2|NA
CASSLRSSYNEQFF
TGTGCCAGCAGCTTGAGGAGCTCCTACAATGAGCAGTTCTTC
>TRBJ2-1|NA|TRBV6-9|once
CASSSGLEQFF
TGTGCCAGCAGTTCGGGGCTCGAGCAGTTCTTC
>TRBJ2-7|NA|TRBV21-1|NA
CASSKVVTSYEQYF
TGTGCCAGCAGCAAAGTGGTCACTTCCTACGAGCAGTACTTC
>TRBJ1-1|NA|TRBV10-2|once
CASSETRGTEAFF
TGCGCCAGCAGTGAGACCAGGGGCACTGAAGCTTTCTTT
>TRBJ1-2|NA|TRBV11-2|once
CASSLDAGGRKDYGYTF
TGTGCCAGCAGCTTAGATGCTGGGGGGAGGAAGGACTATGGCTACACCTTC
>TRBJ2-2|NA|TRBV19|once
CASSMKENTGELFF
TGTGCCAGTAGTATGAAGGAGAACACCGGGGAGCTGTTTTTT
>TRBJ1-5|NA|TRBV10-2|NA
CASRQGNQPQHF
TGCGCCAGCAGGCAGGGAAATCAGCCCCAGCATTTT
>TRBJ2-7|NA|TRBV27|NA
CASSFPGRKDEQYF
TGTGCCAGCAGTTTCCCGGGACGAAAGGACGAGCAGTACTTC
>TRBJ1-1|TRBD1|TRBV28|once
CASSLLNRGLLGTEAFF
TGTGCCAGCAGTTTACTAAACAGGGGGCTACTAGGCACTGAAGCTTTCTTT
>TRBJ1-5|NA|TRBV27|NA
CASSLKGNGQPQHF
TGTGCCAGCAGTTTAAAAGGGAATGGTCAGCCCCAGCATTTT
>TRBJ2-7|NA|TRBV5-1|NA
CASSLAEGGRAAYEQYF
TGCGCCAGCAGCTTGGCCGAGGGGGGCAGAGCTGCCTACGAGCAGTACTTC